The subject of this entry is one T cell receptor beta chain. Its antigen is unknown. The data are from a study of T cells in Graves' hyperthyroidism and ophthalmopathy. As for the study in general: Peripheral blood sampling occurred at initial diagnosis, before any treatment.

Amplification yielded TCR beta CDR3 regions, with RNA transcripts as the source. HTBI primers were employed in a first-round RT-PCR of the TCR CDR3. TCRdb reprocessed the multiplex PCR reads with MiXCR, giving one entry per CDR3 protein. The sample has more than 500,000 distinct CDR3 sequences; 16% are singletons. Diagnosis rested on symptoms, serum thyroxine and TRAb, thyroid ultrasound, and orbital computed tomography. The CDR3 spans 15 residues. Germline trimming cut 3 bases from V and 6 bases from J; bases unmatched to any gene: 11. Germline lookup yields CDR1 SGDLS and CDR2 YYNGEE. Broader study findings: Among clonotypes expanded in thyroid above 0.001, most were also found in blood.

Source material: blood. This TCR was recovered from a woman aged 25 to 45 with Graves' ophthalmopathy. This chain connects TRBV9 to TRBJ2-7, with TRBD1 matching 8 bases. The CDR3 bases are TGTGCCAGCAGCGCCGGGACAGGCCCTCCCTTCGAGCAGTACTTC. It yields the protein CASSAGTGPPFEQYF.